The entry below describes one TCR beta chain. This clonotype has at least ten counts. Its specific antigen is unknown. Per-nucleotide qualities are absent, and no much larger clonotype sits a single base away. The sample comes from a study of low-dose radiotherapy and immunotherapy resistance in tumors (dated by TCRdb to between 2021 and 2023). The study in broad terms: In Cohort 1, 0.5 Gy per fraction was delivered every 2 weeks, and a total PTV dose of 6.5 Gy was prescribed. No randomization into treatment groups was done for the people taking part in the trial. Starting on cycle 1 day 1, patients took 300 mg of aspirin by mouth once a day for four cycles. Eight patients were included in the translational analysis: three from the first dose cohort and the first five from the second dose cohort. Cyclophosphamide 200 mg/m2 was administered intravenously every two weeks, one day before each radiation and immunotherapy administration. Nivolumab was administered intravenously as a 240 mg flat dose every two weeks, and ipilimumab was administered intravenously at 1 mg/kg every six weeks. Patients in Cohort 2 were given 1 Gy per fraction every two weeks, for a total of 13 Gy across 26 weeks.

The sample's time point label, decoded: before trial treatment. Donors were enrolled in RACIN, a single-arm phase I dose-escalation trial combining nivolumab, ipilimumab, aspirin, low-dose cyclophosphamide and low-dose radiotherapy. Patients were eligible if they had advanced solid tumors that were TIL-negative. The instrument was an Illumina HiSeq 2500. Superscript III and a set of TRAV- and TRBV-specific primers were used to synthesize first-strand cDNA, so that both TCRalpha and TCRbeta chains were covered. A roughly 18-cycle PCR with Phusion amplified the TCRs, pairing a constant-region primer with the adapter that was attached to the V primers. The isolated mRNA was amplified using the MessageAmp II aRNA Amplification Kit, with in vitro transcription performed for about 15 hours at 37 degrees C. mRNA for TCR sequencing was isolated with the Dynabeads mRNA DIRECT Purification Kit. Indexed Illumina adapters were added in a second Phusion PCR of 20 to 25 cycles, after which AMPure XP beads were used to purify the products. Per the original workflow: Using custom Perl scripts, TCR sequences that encoded the same protein were pooled, out-of-frame sequences were dropped, and the abundance of each clonotype was calculated. TCR sequences supported by only a single read were excluded from analysis. Among the metrics used to describe the repertoires were Shannon entropy, Gini index, clonality, richness, and the frequency of TCRs shared between repertoires. The public sequencing data were trimmed at Q25 with fastp and processed into clonotypes with MiXCR by TCRdb, which kept only in-frame beta chains. Identical CDR3 protein sequences are pooled into one entry, listed with their most common genes and DNA. The V and J calls shown here were made by TCRdb, not taken from the authors' results. For this sample the table gives tens of thousands of distinct CDR3 sequences, of which 15% to 20% were detected only once. The biggest ten clones account for 2.8% of the sample.

The CDR3 measures 13 amino acids from cysteine to phenylalanine. Only CDR3 DNA remains: 39 bases, in frame from the first base. The germline V gene gives CDR1 as SGHAT and CDR2 as FQNNGV. V loses 2 bases of germline sequence and J loses 1 base, and the interval between the two ends is 3 bases. The sequence derives from a male donor with prostate cancer. Here the chain combines TRBV11-2 and TRBJ1-5, with the D gene not confidently named. The specimen was PBMCs, collected before treatment. The DNA is TGTGCCAGCAGCTTAAGCAGCAATCAGCCCCAGCATTTT. Its amino acids are CASSLSSNQPQHF.